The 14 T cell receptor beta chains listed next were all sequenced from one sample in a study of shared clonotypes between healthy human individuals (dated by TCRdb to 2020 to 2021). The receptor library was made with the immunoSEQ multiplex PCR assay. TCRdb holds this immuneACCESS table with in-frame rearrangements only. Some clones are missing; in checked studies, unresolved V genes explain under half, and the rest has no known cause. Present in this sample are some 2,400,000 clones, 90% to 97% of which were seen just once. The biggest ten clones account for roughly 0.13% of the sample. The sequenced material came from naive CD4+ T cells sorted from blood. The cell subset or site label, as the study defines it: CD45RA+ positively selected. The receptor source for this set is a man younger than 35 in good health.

This CDR3 reads CAISESEGTANYGYTF. The CDR3 nucleotides are TGTGCCATCAGTGAGTCAGAGGGGACCGCTAACTATGGCTACACCTTC. The chain employs TRBV10-3 and TRBJ1-2; D is perhaps TRBD1 (5 bases). The CDR3 is 16 amino acids. Trimming removed 0 bases from V and 0 bases from J, with 11 bases in between. The germline V gene encodes CDR1 ENHRY and CDR2 SYGVKD.

In DNA, the CDR3 is TGCGCCAGCAGCCCTAGGGACAGGGGCAAGAATTCACCCCTCCACTTT. It encodes CASSPRDRGKNSPLHF. The chain carries TRBV5-1 and TRBJ1-6; TRBD1 agrees at 10 bases. CDR1 and CDR2 (germline): SGHRS, YFSETQ. The CDR3 sequence is 16 residues long. V was pared by 4 bases and J by 7 bases, with 8 bases of the junction left unmatched.

CDR3 sequence (DNA): TGCAGCGTTAATAGCGGGGGGCAGGAGACCCAGTACTTC. Protein product: CSVNSGGQETQYF. The chain joins TRBV29-1 to TRBJ2-5, with 10 positions matching TRBD2. The CDR3 loop spans 13 amino acids. The ends lost 5 bases at V and 5 bases at J; junction bases unmatched: 5. CDR1 SQVTM and CDR2 ANQGSEA come from the germline V gene.

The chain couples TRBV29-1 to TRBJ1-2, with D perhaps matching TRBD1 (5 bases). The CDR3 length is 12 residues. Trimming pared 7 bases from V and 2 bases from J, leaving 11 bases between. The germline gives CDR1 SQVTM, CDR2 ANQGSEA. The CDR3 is CSGLGDNYGYTF. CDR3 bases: TGCAGCGGTCTGGGGGACAACTATGGCTACACCTTC.

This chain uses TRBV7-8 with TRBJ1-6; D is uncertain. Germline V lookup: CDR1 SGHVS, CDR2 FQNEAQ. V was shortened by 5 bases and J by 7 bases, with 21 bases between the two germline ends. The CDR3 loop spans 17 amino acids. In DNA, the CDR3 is TGTGCCAGCAGCCCCTCGGGGTCCCGGATGGGCAATTCACCCCTCCACTTT. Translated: CASSPSGSRMGNSPLHF. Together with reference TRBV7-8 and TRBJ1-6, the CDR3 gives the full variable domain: GAGVSQSPRYKVAKRGQDVALRCDPISGHVSLFWYQQALGQGPEFLTYFQNEAQLDKSGLPSDRFFAERPEGSVSTLKIQRTQQEDSAVYLCASSPSGSRMGNSPLHFGNGTRLTVT.

The CDR3 here is CAISEPGTGGTEAFF. The CDR3 bases are TGTGCCATCAGTGAGCCCGGGACAGGGGGCACTGAAGCTTTCTTT. The rearrangement joins TRBV10-3 to TRBJ1-1; 11 bases are a match to TRBD1. CDR1 and CDR2 from the germline V gene are ENHRY and SYGVKD. CDR3 length: 15 residues. The V and J ends lost 2 bases and 4 bases, in that order; junction bases with no gene match: 3.

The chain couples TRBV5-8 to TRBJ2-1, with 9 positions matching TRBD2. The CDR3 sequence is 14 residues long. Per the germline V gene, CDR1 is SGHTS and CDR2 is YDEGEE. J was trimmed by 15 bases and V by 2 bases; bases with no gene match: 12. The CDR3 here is CASSFHEREASPFF. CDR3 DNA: TGTGCCAGCAGCTTTCATGAGCGGGAGGCCTCTCCGTTCTTC.

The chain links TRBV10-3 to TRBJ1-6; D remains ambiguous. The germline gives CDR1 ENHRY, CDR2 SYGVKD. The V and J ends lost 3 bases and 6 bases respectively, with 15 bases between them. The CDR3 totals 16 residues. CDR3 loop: CAISDRAPGINSPLHF. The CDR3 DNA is TGTGCCATCAGTGACCGGGCCCCAGGAATTAATTCACCCCTCCACTTT.

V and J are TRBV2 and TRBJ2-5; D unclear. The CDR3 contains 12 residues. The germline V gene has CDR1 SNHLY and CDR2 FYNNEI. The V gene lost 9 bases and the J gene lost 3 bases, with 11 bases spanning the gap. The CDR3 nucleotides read TGTGCCAGTCTTCTGACAAAAGAGACCCAGTACTTC. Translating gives CASLLTKETQYF. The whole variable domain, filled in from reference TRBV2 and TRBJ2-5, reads EPEVTQTPSHQVTQMGQEVILRCVPISNHLYFYWYRQILGQKVEFLVSFYNNEISEKSEIFDDQFSVERPDGSNFTLKIRSTKLEDSAMYFCASLLTKETQYFGPGTRLLVL.

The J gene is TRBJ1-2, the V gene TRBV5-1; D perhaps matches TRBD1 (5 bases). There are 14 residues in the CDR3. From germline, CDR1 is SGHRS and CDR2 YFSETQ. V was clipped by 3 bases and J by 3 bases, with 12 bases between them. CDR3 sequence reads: CASSSRGEDYGYTF. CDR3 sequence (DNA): TGCGCCAGCAGCTCCCGGGGGGAAGACTATGGCTACACCTTC.

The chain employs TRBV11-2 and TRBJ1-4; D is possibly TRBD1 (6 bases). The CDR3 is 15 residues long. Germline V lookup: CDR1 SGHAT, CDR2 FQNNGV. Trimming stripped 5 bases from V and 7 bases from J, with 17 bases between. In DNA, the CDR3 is TGTGCCAGCAGCGCCCGGGGGACAAAGGGTGAAAAACTGTTTTTT. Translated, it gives CASSARGTKGEKLFF.

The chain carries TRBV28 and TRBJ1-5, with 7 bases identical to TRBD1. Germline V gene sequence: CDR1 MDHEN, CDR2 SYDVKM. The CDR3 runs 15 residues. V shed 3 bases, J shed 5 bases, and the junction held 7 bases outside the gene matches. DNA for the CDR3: TGTGCCAGCAGTTTCGGGGACAGACCGTATCAGCCCCAGCATTTT. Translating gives CASSFGDRPYQPQHF.

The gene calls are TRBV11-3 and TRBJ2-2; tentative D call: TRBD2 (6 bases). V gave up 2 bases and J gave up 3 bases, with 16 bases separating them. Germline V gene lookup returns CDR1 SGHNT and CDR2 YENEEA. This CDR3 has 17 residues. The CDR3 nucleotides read TGTGCCAGCAGCTTACAACTAAGGGACTTTTACACCGGGGAGCTGTTTTTT. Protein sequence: CASSLQLRDFYTGELFF.

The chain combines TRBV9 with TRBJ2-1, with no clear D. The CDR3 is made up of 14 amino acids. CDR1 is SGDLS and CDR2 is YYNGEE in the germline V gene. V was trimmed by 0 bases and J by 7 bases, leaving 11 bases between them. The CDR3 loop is CASSVGWARNEQFF. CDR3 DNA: TGTGCCAGCAGCGTAGGGTGGGCTAGAAATGAGCAGTTCTTC. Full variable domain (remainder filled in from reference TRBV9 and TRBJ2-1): DSGVTQTPKHLITATGQRVTLRCSPRSGDLSVYWYQQSLDQGLQFLIQYYNGEERAKGNILERFSAQQFPDLHSELNLSSLELGDSALYFCASSVGWARNEQFFGPGTRLTVL.